The rows below give T cell receptor beta chains drawn from one sample of a study of blood T cell repertoires in COVID-19. Method: immunoSEQ multiplex PCR; TCRdb's copy keeps in-frame clones and lacks some. The repertoire holds approximately 350,000 clones, with roughly 87% as singletons. The specimen was PBMCs or T cells enriched from blood (not recorded which). The receptors were sampled from a woman aged 25 to 39 who had recovered from COVID-19. CDR3s include the opening cysteine and the closing phenylalanine or tryptophan. A D gene is named only where the DNA matches it firmly. Size tells how often a clone was seen (once, few, many) or the class of an expanded clone, and some rows leave it out.

DNA | CDR3 | J | size | D | V
TGTGCCAGTAGTACCGGGACAGGGAGGACCTATGGCTACACCTTC | CASSTGTGRTYGYTF | TRBJ1-2 | NA | TRBD1 | TRBV19
TGCAGTGCTAGTGTACAGGGGGCTGGAAACACCATATATTTT | CSASVQGAGNTIYF | TRBJ1-3 | NA | TRBD1 | TRBV20-1
TGTGCCAGCAGCCTCCCTGGGACAGGGGTTGAGACCCAGTACTTC | CASSLPGTGVETQYF | TRBJ2-5 | NA | TRBD1 | TRBV5-5
TGTGCCATCAACCCGACAGGGATGTCTGGCTACACCTTC | CAINPTGMSGYTF | TRBJ1-2 | once | TRBD1 | TRBV10-3
TGTGCCAGCAGTCTTGGCGGGGGGGAGGAGGAAAAACTGTTTTTT | CASSLGGGEEEKLFF | TRBJ1-4 | NA | NA | TRBV27
TGTGCCAGCAGCTTCGGCCGGGACAGGGCTCACTATGGCTACACCTTC | CASSFGRDRAHYGYTF | TRBJ1-2 | NA | TRBD1 | TRBV7-9
TGTGCCAGCAGCCAAGGATGGGCAGGGGGCGGGACTGAAGCTTTCTTT | CASSQGWAGGGTEAFF | TRBJ1-1 | NA | TRBD1 | TRBV3-1/TRBV3-2
TGCGCCAGCAGCCGCGGTCCCGGGGGATCTTACGAGCAGTACTTC | CASSRGPGGSYEQYF | TRBJ2-7 | NA | NA | TRBV4-1
TGTGCTAGTGGTTTGGGTACGGCGGCGGGAAACACCATATATTTT | CASGLGTAAGNTIYF | TRBJ1-3 | NA | NA | TRBV12-5
TGTGCCACCGGGACAGACAACACGGCCGGGGAGCTGTTTTTT | CATGTDNTAGELFF | TRBJ2-2 | NA | TRBD1 | TRBV10-3
TGTGCCAGTACCCGAGAGGCAAGGATCCTTTTGTCCAATGAGCAGTTCTTC | CASTREARILLSNEQFF | TRBJ2-1 | NA | NA | TRBV19
TGTGCCAGCAGTGATGACAGTTATAGCAATCAGCCCCAGCATTTT | CASSDDSYSNQPQHF | TRBJ1-5 | NA | NA | TRBV6-1
TGCGCCAGCACCCTCTCCGCGGGAACCGGGGAGCTGTTTTTT | CASTLSAGTGELFF | TRBJ2-2 | NA | NA | TRBV5-1
TGCGCCAGCAGTAAAAGCGGGGGGACCTACAATGAGCAGTTCTTC | CASSKSGGTYNEQFF | TRBJ2-1 | NA | TRBD2 | TRBV5-1
TGTGCCAGCAGTTTAGTGCGGGTTGAGACCCAGTACTTC | CASSLVRVETQYF | TRBJ2-5 | NA | NA | TRBV12-3/TRBV12-4
TGTGCCAGCTCACCGGGGAGGGGAGATGGCTACACCTTC | CASSPGRGDGYTF | TRBJ1-2 | NA | NA | TRBV18
TGTGCCAGCAGTAAACAGGGTGGTCGTGAAAAACTGTTTTTT | CASSKQGGREKLFF | TRBJ1-4 | NA | NA | TRBV6-2/TRBV6-3
TGTGCCACCCGGGACACCAACTACAATGAGCAGTTCTTC | CATRDTNYNEQFF | TRBJ2-1 | NA | NA | TRBV5-5
TGTGCCAGCAATTTAGGTGGGGCTAGCGGGAGGAACGAGCAGTACTTC | CASNLGGASGRNEQYF | TRBJ2-7 | NA | TRBD2 | TRBV28
TGTGCCAGCAGCCCTACAAGCGGGGGACGGTCGGTTTTTGATGGCTACACCTTC | CASSPTSGGRSVFDGYTF | TRBJ1-2 | NA | NA | TRBV3-1/TRBV3-2
TGCGCCAGCAGCTTGGGCGGGACGGAGCCCCGCTACACCTTC | CASSLGGTEPRYTF | TRBJ1-2 | NA | NA | TRBV5-1
TGTGCCAGCAGTTCTCCCGGACAGGGCCCCACCGGGGAGCTGTTTTTT | CASSSPGQGPTGELFF | TRBJ2-2 | NA | TRBD1 | TRBV6-5
TGTGCCAGCAGCGCCGACAGATTGAACACTGAAGCTTTCTTT | CASSADRLNTEAFF | TRBJ1-1 | once | NA | TRBV9
TGTGCCAGCAATAGAGGAAATCAGCCCCAGCATTTT | CASNRGNQPQHF | TRBJ1-5 | NA | NA | TRBV2
TGTGCCAGCAGTTACTCAACTAGCGGGGGGCGAGAGACCCAGTACTTC | CASSYSTSGGRETQYF | TRBJ2-5 | NA | TRBD2 | TRBV6-5
TGCGCCAGCAGCAGACAGGACCACGAGCAGTACTTC | CASSRQDHEQYF | TRBJ2-7 | NA | NA | TRBV5-1
TGCAGCGTTGAAGGGCATAGCGGGGGATACACAGATACGCAGTATTTT | CSVEGHSGGYTDTQYF | TRBJ2-3 | NA | TRBD2 | TRBV29-1
TGTACCAGCAGTTCCGTTGGTGTGGGAGATTCACCCCTCCACTTT | CTSSSVGVGDSPLHF | TRBJ1-6 | NA | NA | TRBV28
TGTGCCAGCATGTCACTAGCGGGCGTCGAGCAGTACTTC | CASMSLAGVEQYF | TRBJ2-7 | NA | TRBD2 | TRBV2
TGCGCCAGCAGTGAGTCCCCCGATGGGACAGGCTCCTTTAGGACCTTC | CASSESPDGTGSFRTF | TRBJ1-2 | once | TRBD1 | TRBV10-1
TGTGCCAGTAGTAGGGACAGGGGAACCTACGAGCAGTACTTC | CASSRDRGTYEQYF | TRBJ2-7 | NA | TRBD1 | TRBV19
TGTGCCAGCAAGCGCGGGATTGAAGTCAATGAGCAGTTCTTC | CASKRGIEVNEQFF | TRBJ2-1 | once | NA | TRBV6-6
TGTGCCAGCTCCCTAACCGCGACAGGGGGCACAGATACGCAGTATTTT | CASSLTATGGTDTQYF | TRBJ2-3 | NA | TRBD1 | TRBV18
TGTGCCACCAGCAGACCTACCGGGGAGCTGTTTTTT | CATSRPTGELFF | TRBJ2-2 | NA | NA | TRBV15
TGTGCCAGCAGCCAACAGGGGGCGCTTCCCGGGGAGCTGTTTTTT | CASSQQGALPGELFF | TRBJ2-2 | NA | TRBD1 | TRBV7-9
TGTGCCAGCAGTACCCACAGGGGTAGTTCTGATACGCAGTATTTT | CASSTHRGSSDTQYF | TRBJ2-3 | NA | TRBD1 | TRBV27
TGTGCCAGCAGTTTAACCGGGACAGGGCTTCCCTACGAGCAGTACTTC | CASSLTGTGLPYEQYF | TRBJ2-7 | NA | TRBD1 | TRBV27
TGTGCCAGCAGCTTAGCGGAGACCACAGATACGCAGTATTTT | CASSLAETTDTQYF | TRBJ2-3 | NA | NA | TRBV7-8
TGTGCCAGCAGTGAAGGACTGATCTCCTACGAGCAGTACTTC | CASSEGLISYEQYF | TRBJ2-7 | NA | NA | TRBV6-1
TGTGCCAGAAGCTCCTTGGACAGGGCGGCTGGAAACACCATATATTTT | CARSSLDRAAGNTIYF | TRBJ1-3 | NA | TRBD1 | TRBV5-3
TGTGCCACCAGTGACATGAACACCGGGGAGCTGTTTTTT | CATSDMNTGELFF | TRBJ2-2 | NA | NA | TRBV24-1
TGTGCCATCAGAAAGACAGCCCTACGTGCTTTCTTT | CAIRKTALRAFF | TRBJ1-1 | NA | NA | TRBV10-3